The rows below give T cell receptor beta chains drawn from one sample of a study of early T cells in non-severe SARS-CoV-2 infection. TCRdb ran MiXCR on the 5' RACE reads and lists one entry per CDR3 protein. The data contain tens of thousands of distinct CDR3 sequences, about 16% of them singletons. Material for sequencing was whole blood. The receptors originated from an adult who was a healthcare worker with PCR-confirmed SARS-CoV-2 infection or an uninfected control (not recorded which). CDR3s include the opening cysteine and the closing phenylalanine or tryptophan. Fields, in order: V gene, D gene, J gene, clone size, CDR3 DNA, CDR3 protein. D genes are given only for firm matches. Rows give clone size only sometimes, using once, few, many, or a class for an expanded clone.

v_call: TRBV24-1; d_call: TRBD2; j_call: TRBJ2-1; clone_size: .; cdr3_nt: TGTGCCACCAGTGATTTTGAGGGAGGGGCCTACAATGAGCAGTTCTTC; cdr3_aa: CATSDFEGGAYNEQFF
v_call: TRBV2; d_call: TRBD2; j_call: TRBJ2-7; clone_size: few; cdr3_nt: TGTGCCAGCAGGTGGGGTAGCGGGTCCTACGAGCAGTACTTC; cdr3_aa: CASRWGSGSYEQYF
v_call: TRBV28; d_call: .; j_call: TRBJ2-6; clone_size: few; cdr3_nt: TGTGCCAGCAATCCTGGGGCTTCGGGGGCCAACGTCCTGACTTTC; cdr3_aa: CASNPGASGANVLTF
v_call: TRBV2; d_call: .; j_call: TRBJ2-2; clone_size: .; cdr3_nt: TGTGCCAGCACTACGGGGTCGAACACCGGGGAGCTGTTTTTT; cdr3_aa: CASTTGSNTGELFF
v_call: TRBV7-6; d_call: .; j_call: TRBJ1-3; clone_size: .; cdr3_nt: TGTGCCAGCAGCTTAGTAGTCAGAAGCTCTGGAAACACCATATATTTT; cdr3_aa: CASSLVVRSSGNTIYF
v_call: TRBV9; d_call: TRBD2; j_call: TRBJ2-5; clone_size: once; cdr3_nt: TGTGCCAGCAGCGCTGGGACTAGCGGGGGGGAGACCCAGTACTTC; cdr3_aa: CASSAGTSGGETQYF
v_call: TRBV12-3/TRBV12-4; d_call: .; j_call: TRBJ2-1; clone_size: .; cdr3_nt: TGTGCCAGCAGTTCCCTTGTGGAGCAGTTCTTC; cdr3_aa: CASSSLVEQFF
v_call: TRBV7-9; d_call: .; j_call: TRBJ2-1; clone_size: many; cdr3_nt: TGTGCCAGCAGCTCCCGGGTATCCTTGAGCAATGAGCAGTTCTTC; cdr3_aa: CASSSRVSLSNEQFF
v_call: TRBV5-1; d_call: .; j_call: TRBJ2-2; clone_size: .; cdr3_nt: TGCGCCAGCAGCTTGGCGGAAAGGAACACCGGGGAGCTGTTTTTT; cdr3_aa: CASSLAERNTGELFF
v_call: TRBV5-1; d_call: .; j_call: TRBJ2-3; clone_size: .; cdr3_nt: TGCGCCAGCAGCTTTACAGGCACAGATACGCAGTATTTT; cdr3_aa: CASSFTGTDTQYF
v_call: TRBV7-2; d_call: .; j_call: TRBJ2-3; clone_size: many; cdr3_nt: TGTGCCAGCAGCTTCGACGGGGGCGGAGATACGCAGTATTTT; cdr3_aa: CASSFDGGGDTQYF
v_call: TRBV20-1; d_call: .; j_call: TRBJ2-7; clone_size: few; cdr3_nt: TGCAGTGCTAGAGATAATAAGCGGGCCGCCTACGAGCAGTACTTC; cdr3_aa: CSARDNKRAAYEQYF
v_call: TRBV5-1; d_call: TRBD2; j_call: TRBJ2-5; clone_size: many; cdr3_nt: TGCGCCAGCAGCCCGGGACTAGCGGGAGTAGGAGAGACCCAGTACTTC; cdr3_aa: CASSPGLAGVGETQYF
v_call: TRBV28; d_call: TRBD1; j_call: TRBJ1-1; clone_size: .; cdr3_nt: TGTGCCAGCAGTCTCCTGACAGGGAGGATCACTGAAGCTTTCTTT; cdr3_aa: CASSLLTGRITEAFF